This T cell receptor (beta chain) was retrieved from a study of T cell repertoires in cytomegalovirus infection. General study results and limits: The cumulative frequency of public TCR beta families identified carriers of CMV plus the relevant HLA. CMV-specific TCR beta clonotypes restricted by HLA-C dominated the ex vivo response.

V lost 10 bases, J lost 3 bases, and 8 bases stayed unmatched. Germline V gene lookup returns CDR1 ENHRY and CDR2 SYGVKD. CDR3 length equals 14 residues. This clonotype has more than one count but fewer than ten. Its antigen remains unknown. TCRdb independently ran MiXCR on the reads; one entry per CDR3 protein. Among roughly 600,000 distinct CDR3 sequences listed, roughly 24% were seen once. The receptor's source is a human donor in good health (CMV status not recorded). Some clones in this sample may be carry-over from other donors' samples. The rearrangement uses TRBV10-3 and TRBJ2-3; TRBD1 matches 9 bases. Sequenced material: CD8+ T cells from PBMCs. CDR3 sequence reads: CATHRGPRTDTQYF. Here the CDR3 DNA reads TGTGCCACCCACAGGGGGCCACGGACAGATACGCAGTATTTT.